This T cell receptor beta chain was retrieved from a study of blood T cell repertoires in COVID-19. In the study overall: Samples taken during acute and convalescent COVID-19 were collected in the United States, Italy and Spain. The analysed material was cDNA or gDNA that came from T cells, B-cell-depleted T cells, or PBMCs.

Germline V gene lookup returns CDR1 LGHDT and CDR2 YNNKEL (reference sequence). The CDR3 runs 16 residues. Germline trimming cut 2 bases from V and 1 base from J; bases unmatched to any gene: 4. Original data processing: Reference gene primer amplification in the assay estimated nucleated cell counts. The assay was immunoSEQ multiplex PCR, and TCRdb's table has in-frame clones only and misses some. That table is the source of V, J and clone size, and D and trimming were worked out from the DNA. The repertoire holds about 100,000 clones, with around 90% as singletons. The table lists this clone with a few counts.

The clonotype originates from a human donor in a cohort sampled during active COVID-19. The gene calls are TRBV3-1 (or the pseudogene TRBV3-2) and TRBJ2-2; TRBD2 aligns across 7 bases. The specimen sequenced was peripheral blood. DNA of the CDR3: TGTGCCAGCAGCCAAACGACTAGCAGGAACACCGGGGAGCTGTTTTTT. Protein product: CASSQTTSRNTGELFF.